This TCR beta chain was identified during a study of cytotoxic CD8 clonotypes in ibrutinib-treated CLL. Sequencing used immunoSEQ multiplex PCR; TCRdb keeps in-frame clones, though not all of them. The sample lists some 200,000 clones; roughly 77% were seen once. Investigators sourced around 2 micrograms of genomic DNA from cryopreserved PBMCs for TCR beta libraries. The starting material was PBMCs, obtained after 12 months of ibrutinib treatment. This clonotype originated in a human donor with chronic lymphocytic leukemia.

The CDR3 bases are TGCGCCAGCAGCTTGTGGTATCAGGAGACAGGGGGCCCAGTCTATGGCTACACCTTC. Encoded protein: CASSLWYQETGGPVYGYTF. The rearrangement links TRBV5-1 to TRBJ1-2, with 10 bases fitting TRBD1. The junction had 16 bases not matched to a gene; V was cut back by 1 base and J by 4 bases. From germline, CDR1 is SGHRS and CDR2 YFSETQ. This CDR3 has 19 residues. Based on the CDR3 plus reference TRBV5-1 and TRBJ1-2, the full variable domain is KAGVTQTPRYLIKTRGQQVTLSCSPISGHRSVSWYQQTPGQGLQFLFEYFSETQRNKGNFPGRFSGRQFSNSRSEMNVSTLELGDSALYLCASSLWYQETGGPVYGYTFGSGTRLTVV.